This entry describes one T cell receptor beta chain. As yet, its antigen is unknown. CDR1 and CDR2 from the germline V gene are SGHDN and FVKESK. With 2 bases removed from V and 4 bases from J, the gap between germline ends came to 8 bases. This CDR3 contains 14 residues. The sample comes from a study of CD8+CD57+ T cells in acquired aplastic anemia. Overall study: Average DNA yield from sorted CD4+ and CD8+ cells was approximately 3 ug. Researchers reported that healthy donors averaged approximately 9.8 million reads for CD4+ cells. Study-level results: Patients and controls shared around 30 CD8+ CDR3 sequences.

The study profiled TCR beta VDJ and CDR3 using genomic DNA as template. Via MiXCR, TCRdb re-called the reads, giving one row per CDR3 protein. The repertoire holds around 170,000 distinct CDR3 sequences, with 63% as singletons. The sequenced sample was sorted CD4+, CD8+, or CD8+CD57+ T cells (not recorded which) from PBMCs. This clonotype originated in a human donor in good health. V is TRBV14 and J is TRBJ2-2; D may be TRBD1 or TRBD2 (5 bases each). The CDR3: CASSQWDGTGELFF. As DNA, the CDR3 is TGTGCCAGCAGCCAATGGGACGGCACCGGGGAGCTGTTTTTT.